The 19 T cell receptor beta chains in this list originate from one sample, sequenced in a study of blood T cell repertoires in COVID-19. Libraries were prepared by immunoSEQ multiplex PCR; TCRdb keeps only in-frame clonotypes and omits some of them. Counted here are approximately 240,000 clones, roughly 83% occurring once; the ten biggest clones make up about 1.3%. The material sequenced was PBMCs or T cells enriched from blood (not recorded which). All receptors come from a woman aged 40-49 years with acute COVID-19.

Only one count was recorded for this clone. The J gene is TRBJ2-2, the V gene TRBV27; TRBD2 matches 8 bases. This CDR3 is 16 amino acids long. From germline, CDR1 is MNHEY and CDR2 SMNVEV (reference sequence). The V segment lost 1 base and the J segment 5 bases; nucleotides outside the gene matches: 6. The CDR3 sequence is CASSLYGRAWTGELFF. CDR3 nucleotides: TGTGCCAGCAGTTTATACGGGAGGGCATGGACCGGGGAGCTGTTTTTT.

This clone was found a few times. The chain carries TRBV7-9 and TRBJ2-1; D is possibly TRBD1 (5 bases). The length of the CDR3 is 15 residues. Per the germline V gene, CDR1 is SEHNR and CDR2 is FQNEAQ (reference sequence). V dropped 5 bases and J dropped 1 base, with 12 bases sitting between them. The CDR3 here is CASSPGSTSYNEQFF. CDR3 nucleotides: TGTGCCAGCAGCCCAGGGTCCACTTCCTACAATGAGCAGTTCTTC.

The chain has TRBV7-2 and TRBJ2-7, with D maybe TRBD2 (5 bases). The germline CDR1 and CDR2 sequences are SGHTA and FQGNSA. The CDR3 runs to 17 residues. V was shortened by 4 bases and J by 0 bases, with 19 bases between the two germline ends. The CDR3 DNA follows: TGTGCCAGCAGCTCCCGAGGGAACAGCCAATTCTCCTACGAGCAGTACTTC. It yields the protein CASSSRGNSQFSYEQYF.

The chain employs TRBV5-1 and TRBJ1-4; 7 positions agree with TRBD1. Germline values: CDR1 SGHRS, CDR2 YFSETQ. The CDR3 runs 14 residues. The ends lost 5 bases at V and 17 bases at J; junction bases unmatched: 18. CDR3 in amino acids: CASSRDSQKQQSFF. The DNA of the CDR3 is TGCGCCAGCAGTCGGGACAGCCAGAAACAGCAATCCTTTTTT.

This chain joins TRBV4-1 and TRBJ2-1; 8 positions agree with TRBD2. Trimming at V came to 0 bases and at J to 7 bases, leaving 14 bases not matched to a gene. CDR3 size: 18 residues. Germline CDR1 reads MGHRA; CDR2 reads YSYEKL. CDR3 nucleotides: TGCGCCAGCAGCCAAGATCTTCCAGCGGGAGTGATATTGAATGAGCAGTTCTTC. Amino acid sequence: CASSQDLPAGVILNEQFF.

The chain joins TRBV10-1 to TRBJ2-5, with TRBD1 matching 8 bases. The CDR3 has 16 amino acids. J was trimmed by 1 base and V by 4 bases; bases with no gene match: 8. The germline V gene encodes CDR1 WNHNN and CDR2 SYGVQD (reference sequence). The CDR3 DNA reads TGCGCCAGCAGTGCCCAAATTACAGGGGGCCAAGAGACCCAGTACTTC. It yields the protein CASSAQITGGQETQYF.

This chain uses TRBV10-1 with TRBJ2-2; D not certain. The CDR3 is 12 residues long. CDR1 is WNHNN and CDR2 is SYGVQD in the germline V gene (reference sequence). V lost 5 bases and J 3 bases, leaving 4 bases between the germline ends. The DNA of the CDR3 is TGCGCCAGCAGTCATGACACCGGGGAGCTGTTTTTT. It yields the protein CASSHDTGELFF.

The chain links TRBV28 to TRBJ1-1, with D unclear. The V end lost 4 bases, the J end lost 7 bases, and 7 bases lay between the germline ends. The CDR3 runs to 11 residues. Germline assignment: CDR1 MDHEN and CDR2 SYDVKM. CDR3 amino acids: CASSSRFEAFF. As DNA, the CDR3 is TGTGCCAGCAGTTCCCGTTTTGAAGCTTTCTTT.

V gene TRBV7-3 combines with J gene TRBJ2-7, with D hard to call. CDR1 is SGHTA and CDR2 is FQGTGA in the germline V gene. This CDR3 spans 13 amino acids. The V gene lost 6 bases and the J gene lost 6 bases, with 15 bases spanning the gap. CDR3 residues: CASRSPSGSEQYF. Written as DNA, the CDR3 is TGTGCCAGCAGGTCACCGAGTGGTTCCGAGCAGTACTTC.

This chain links TRBV18 with TRBJ1-1, with unresolved D. Trimming took 4 bases from V and 1 from J, leaving 7 bases between them. The CDR3 is 13 amino acids. Germline CDR1 reads KGHSH; CDR2 reads LQKENI. The CDR3 DNA reads TGTGCCAGCTCACAGGGAGAGAACACTGAAGCTTTCTTT. Its protein product is CASSQGENTEAFF.

The chain uses TRBV30 and TRBJ2-5; D uncertain. Trimming took 3 bases from V and 5 from J, leaving 22 bases between them. CDR3 length: 16 amino acids. The germline gives CDR1 GTSNPN, CDR2 SVGIG (reference sequence). The CDR3 region is CAWSNTPARYKETQYF. The CDR3, as DNA: TGTGCCTGGAGCAACACCCCAGCTAGGTATAAGGAGACCCAGTACTTC.

The rearrangement joins TRBV7-9 to TRBJ1-2; 10 nucleotides align to TRBD1. V shed 5 bases and J 2 bases; nucleotides not matched to a gene: 5. The CDR3 loop spans 15 amino acids. CDR1 is SEHNR and CDR2 is FQNEAQ in the germline V gene (reference sequence). This CDR3 reads CASSAPGQGNYGYTF. DNA for the CDR3: TGTGCCAGCAGCGCCCCGGGACAGGGGAACTATGGCTACACCTTC.

CDR3 in DNA: TGTGCCAGCAGCTCAGTACAGAGCTCCTACGAGCAGTACTTC. This codes for CASSSVQSSYEQYF. The genes are TRBV27 and TRBJ2-7; D call uncertain. Trimming removed 6 bases from V and 0 bases from J, with 12 bases in between. The CDR3 length is 14 residues. CDR1 is MNHEY, CDR2 SMNVEV, per germline (reference sequence).

This chain connects TRBV7-8 to TRBJ2-1, with 8 bases matching TRBD2. CDR1 SGHVS and CDR2 FQNEAQ come from the germline V gene. The junction had 4 bases not matched to a gene; V was cut back by 0 bases and J by 3 bases. The CDR3 extends over 16 amino acids. The CDR3 loop is CASSLAPRGGYNEQFF. The CDR3 nucleotides are TGTGCCAGCAGCTTAGCGCCACGGGGGGGCTACAATGAGCAGTTCTTC.

The chain combines TRBV5-1 with TRBJ2-7; no reliable D call. This CDR3 is built from 13 residues. In germline, CDR1 is SGHRS, CDR2 YFSETQ. V was clipped by 1 base and J by 5 bases, with 10 bases between them. The CDR3 nucleotides read TGCGCCAGCAGCTTGTCTCCTTTAGACGAGCAGTACTTC. Residues: CASSLSPLDEQYF.

This sequence joins TRBV28 and TRBJ1-5; D gene unclear. Germline-derived CDR1 and CDR2 are MDHEN and SYDVKM. CDR3 length equals 14 residues. V shed 3 bases and J shed 4 bases, with 10 bases lying between them. The CDR3 DNA is TGTGCCAGCAGTTTCTTCACGGTAAATCAGCCCCAGCATTTT. It is translated as CASSFFTVNQPQHF. The entire variable domain, with the rest obtained from reference TRBV28 and TRBJ1-5, is as follows: DVKVTQSSRYLVKRTGEKVFLECVQDMDHENMFWYRQDPGLGLRLIYFSYDVKMKEKGDIPEGYSVSREKKERFSLILESASTNQTSMYLCASSFFTVNQPQHFGDGTRLSIL.

J is TRBJ2-1 and V is TRBV10-2; 10 bases match TRBD2. Germline CDR1 is WSHSY and CDR2 is SAAADI. With 7 bases clipped from V and 6 bases from J, the junction kept 3 bases outside the gene matches. The CDR3 runs 13 residues. The DNA of the CDR3 is TGCGCCAGCACAGCGGGGGGGCCCAATGAGCAGTTCTTC. Its protein is CASTAGGPNEQFF.

The V call is TRBV19, the J call TRBJ1-2, with TRBD1 as a possible D gene (5 bases). CDR3 size: 13 residues. CDR1 is LNHDA and CDR2 is SQIVND in the germline V gene (reference sequence). Trimming removed 3 bases from V and 4 bases from J, with 9 bases in between. The CDR3 DNA is TGTGCCAGTAGTATCTGGACATCCTATGGCTACACCTTC. This codes for CASSIWTSYGYTF.

V and J are TRBV5-4 and TRBJ2-7; 12 bases map to TRBD2. After removal of 2 bases from V and 4 bases from J, the junction contained 4 bases not matched to a gene. CDR1 SGHNT and CDR2 YYREEE come from the germline V gene (reference sequence). This CDR3 has 15 residues. The CDR3 loop reads CASSFGTSGFYEQYF. The CDR3 coding sequence is TGTGCCAGCAGCTTTGGGACTAGCGGGTTTTACGAGCAGTACTTC.